What follows are 14 T cell receptor beta chains derived from one specimen sequenced in a study of T cell responses to AZD1222 COVID-19 vaccine. Method: immunoSEQ multiplex PCR; TCRdb's copy keeps in-frame clones and lacks some. The sample includes around 94,000 clones, about 88% seen only once; the top ten take approximately 21%. This sample comprised peripheral blood, obtained on day 0 of AZD1222 vaccination. All receptors derive from an adult in good health.

V usage is TRBV10-3 and J usage is TRBJ2-2; D is uncertain. The ends were cut back, 5 bases at V and 0 bases at J, with 7 bases in the middle. This CDR3 comprises 14 residues. Germline-derived CDR1 and CDR2 are ENHRY and SYGVKD. The CDR3: CAISTNPNTGELFF. The CDR3 coding sequence is TGTGCCATCAGTACAAACCCGAACACCGGGGAGCTGTTTTTT.

This chain joins TRBV28 and TRBJ1-4; 8 nucleotides match TRBD1. The V gene end was trimmed by 5 bases and the J gene end by 7 bases; junction bases not matched to a gene: 6. The CDR3 spans 14 residues. Germline V gives CDR1 MDHEN, CDR2 SYDVKM. The CDR3 spells CASSPPTGVEKLFF. The CDR3 region has the DNA TGTGCCAGCAGTCCCCCGACAGGGGTTGAAAAACTGTTTTTT.

The chain employs TRBV7-8 and TRBJ2-1, with D perhaps TRBD2 (5 bases). With 1 base removed from V and 10 bases from J, the gap between germline ends came to 14 bases. The CDR3 is 14 amino acids. From germline, CDR1 is SGHVS and CDR2 FQNEAQ. For the CDR3, the DNA is TGTGCCAGCAGCTTAGACGGCCGAGGGTCCGAGCAGTTCTTC. Translation: CASSLDGRGSEQFF.

The V gene is TRBV9, the J gene TRBJ1-1, with D possibly being TRBD1 (6 bases). V lost 0 bases, J lost 5 bases, and 17 bases lay in between. This CDR3 contains 16 residues. CDR1 and CDR2 (germline): SGDLS, YYNGEE. For the CDR3, the DNA is TGTGCCAGCAGCGTAGCGAGGCAAGGGACACGTACTGAAGCTTTCTTT. Protein product: CASSVARQGTRTEAFF.

The CDR3 region has the DNA TGTGCCAGCAACAGGGGGGAGACCCAGTACTTC. It specifies CASNRGETQYF. This chain uses TRBV2 with TRBJ2-5, with 8 positions matching TRBD1. The CDR3 extends over 11 amino acids. J was trimmed by 5 bases and V by 7 bases; bases with no gene match: 0. The V gene's germline CDR1 is SNHLY and CDR2 FYNNEI.

The genes are TRBV5-6 and TRBJ2-7; the D gene is possibly TRBD2 (6 bases). The germline V and J ends were trimmed by 2 bases and 4 bases, with 10 bases remaining between them. Germline V lookup: CDR1 SGHDT, CDR2 YYEEEE. CDR3 length: 13 amino acids. The CDR3 here is CASSFSAGYEQYF. CDR3 bases: TGTGCCAGCAGCTTCTCCGCGGGATACGAGCAGTACTTC.

The J gene is TRBJ2-1, the V gene TRBV4-2; maybe TRBD1 (5 bases). This CDR3 has 14 amino acids. The V gene's germline CDR1 is LGHNA and CDR2 YNFKEQ. V was clipped by 0 bases and J by 7 bases, with 10 bases between them. CDR3 sequence: CASSQDSGLNEQFF. CDR3 sequence (DNA): TGTGCCAGCAGCCAAGATTCAGGGCTGAATGAGCAGTTCTTC.

The V gene is TRBV6-5, the J gene TRBJ1-1, with D possibly being TRBD1 (5 bases). V was shortened by 6 bases and J by 11 bases, with 16 bases between the two germline ends. From germline, CDR1 is MNHEY and CDR2 SVGAGI. This CDR3 comprises 12 residues. CDR3 sequence (DNA): TGTGCCAGCAGAGTCGGGACCCTAAGCGCTTTCTTT. It is translated as CASRVGTLSAFF.

The V call is TRBV7-8, the J call TRBJ2-5, with D unclear. V was shortened by 1 base and J by 5 bases, with 8 bases between the two germline ends. The CDR3 loop spans 13 amino acids. The V gene's germline CDR1 is SGHVS and CDR2 FQNEAQ. The CDR3 reads CASSLVGLETQYF. In DNA form, the CDR3 reads TGTGCCAGCAGCTTAGTTGGGCTGGAGACCCAGTACTTC.

V is TRBV20-1 and J is TRBJ2-1; D is ambiguous. CDR1 and CDR2 from the germline V gene are DFQATT and SNEGSKA (reference sequence). The CDR3 covers 11 residues. Between the trimmed V and J ends, which lost 6 bases and 7 bases, there was a span of 10 bases. The CDR3 sequence is CSAAPWNEQFF. In DNA, the CDR3 is TGCAGTGCAGCCCCTTGGAATGAGCAGTTCTTC.

This clone was recorded a few times. The gene calls are TRBV10-2 and TRBJ2-2; weak D call: TRBD1 (7 bases). The CDR3 length is 13 residues. V lost 6 bases and J 7 bases, leaving 12 bases between the germline ends. Germline CDR1 and CDR2: WSHSY and SAAADI. The DNA of the CDR3 is TGCGCCAGCAGGACAGGGAGGAGCGGGGAGCTGTTTTTT. It codes for CASRTGRSGELFF.

The CDR3 DNA follows: TGTGCCAGCAGTGCAACCGGACAGGGAGGAAATGAGCAGTTCTTC. Translated, it gives CASSATGQGGNEQFF. J is TRBJ2-1 and V is TRBV28, with TRBD1 identical over 8 bases. The CDR3 is 15 residues long. The V segment lost 5 bases and the J segment 7 bases; nucleotides outside the gene matches: 10. Germline values: CDR1 MDHEN, CDR2 SYDVKM. The full variable domain, its missing parts supplied by reference TRBV28 and TRBJ2-1, is DVKVTQSSRYLVKRTGEKVFLECVQDMDHENMFWYRQDPGLGLRLIYFSYDVKMKEKGDIPEGYSVSREKKERFSLILESASTNQTSMYLCASSATGQGGNEQFFGPGTRLTVL.

V gene TRBV28 combines with J gene TRBJ2-1, with 9 bases identical to TRBD1. Trimming at V came to 7 bases and at J to 6 bases, leaving 7 bases not matched to a gene. The CDR3 sequence is 14 residues long. Germline assignment: CDR1 MDHEN and CDR2 SYDVKM. The CDR3 is CASTWGTGRNEQFF. CDR3 bases: TGTGCCAGCACCTGGGGGACAGGGCGCAATGAGCAGTTCTTC. The full variable domain, in which reference TRBV28 and TRBJ2-1 provide the parts outside the CDR3, is DVKVTQSSRYLVKRTGEKVFLECVQDMDHENMFWYRQDPGLGLRLIYFSYDVKMKEKGDIPEGYSVSREKKERFSLILESASTNQTSMYLCASTWGTGRNEQFFGPGTRLTVL.

The chain carries TRBV2 and TRBJ1-3; D unclear. V was shortened by 2 bases and J by 2 bases, with 16 bases between the two germline ends. Germline CDR1 reads SNHLY; CDR2 reads FYNNEI. The CDR3 loop spans 17 amino acids. CDR3 residues: CASSERIGHGPGNTIYF. CDR3 bases: TGTGCCAGCAGTGAACGTATAGGGCACGGTCCTGGAAACACCATATATTTT.